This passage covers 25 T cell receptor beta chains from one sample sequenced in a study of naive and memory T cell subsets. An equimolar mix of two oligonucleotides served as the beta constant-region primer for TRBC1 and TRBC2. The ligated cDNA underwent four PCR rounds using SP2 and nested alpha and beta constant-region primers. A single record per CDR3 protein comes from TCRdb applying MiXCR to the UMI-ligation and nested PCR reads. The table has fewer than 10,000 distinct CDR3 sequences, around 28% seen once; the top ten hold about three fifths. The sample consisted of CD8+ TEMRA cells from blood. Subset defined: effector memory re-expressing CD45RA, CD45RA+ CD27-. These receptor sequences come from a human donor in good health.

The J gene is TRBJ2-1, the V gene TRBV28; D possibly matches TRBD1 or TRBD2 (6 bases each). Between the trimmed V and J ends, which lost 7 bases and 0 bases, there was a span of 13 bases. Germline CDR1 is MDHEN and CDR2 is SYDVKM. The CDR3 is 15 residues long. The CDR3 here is CASTGGLYSYNEQFF. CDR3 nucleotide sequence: TGTGCCAGCACTGGGGGGCTTTACTCCTACAATGAGCAGTTCTTC.

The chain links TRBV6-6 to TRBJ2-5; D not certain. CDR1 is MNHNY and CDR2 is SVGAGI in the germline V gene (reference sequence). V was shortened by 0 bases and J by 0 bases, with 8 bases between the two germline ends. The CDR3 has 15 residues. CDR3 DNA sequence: TGTGCCAGCAGTTACTCCTCGGCGTACCAAGAGACCCAGTACTTC. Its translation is CASSYSSAYQETQYF.

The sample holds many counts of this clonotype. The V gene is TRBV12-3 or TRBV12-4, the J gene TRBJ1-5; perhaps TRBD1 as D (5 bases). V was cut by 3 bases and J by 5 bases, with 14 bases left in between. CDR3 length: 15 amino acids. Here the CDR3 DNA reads TGTGCCAGCAGTTTTGAAGGGGATCGGGATCAGCCCCAGCATTTT. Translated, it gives CASSFEGDRDQPQHF.

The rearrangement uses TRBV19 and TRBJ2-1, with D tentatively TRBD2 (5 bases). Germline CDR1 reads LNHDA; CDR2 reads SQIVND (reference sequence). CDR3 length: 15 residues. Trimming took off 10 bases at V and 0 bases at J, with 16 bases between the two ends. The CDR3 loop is CATSLLGSSYNEQFF. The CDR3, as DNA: TGTGCCACCTCCCTCTTAGGGAGCTCCTACAATGAGCAGTTCTTC.

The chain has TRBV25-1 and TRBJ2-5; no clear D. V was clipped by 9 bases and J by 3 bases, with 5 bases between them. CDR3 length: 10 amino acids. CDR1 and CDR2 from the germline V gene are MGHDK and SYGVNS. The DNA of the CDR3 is TGTGCCAGTGGGGAAGAGACCCAGTACTTC. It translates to CASGEETQYF.

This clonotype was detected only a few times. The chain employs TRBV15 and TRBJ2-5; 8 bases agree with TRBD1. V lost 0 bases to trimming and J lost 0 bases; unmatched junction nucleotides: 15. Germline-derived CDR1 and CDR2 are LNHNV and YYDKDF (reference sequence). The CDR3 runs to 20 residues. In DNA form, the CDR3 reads TGTGCCACCAGCAGAGAGGGGGATCGGTCTCCGGGACAGGACCAAGAGACCCAGTACTTC. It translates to CATSREGDRSPGQDQETQYF. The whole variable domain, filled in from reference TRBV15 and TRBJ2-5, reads DAMVIQNPRYQVTQFGKPVTLSCSQTLNHNVMYWYQQKSSQAPKLLFHYYDKDFNNEADTPDNFQSRRPNTSFCFLDIRSPGLGDTAMYLCATSREGDRSPGQDQETQYFGPGTRLLVL.

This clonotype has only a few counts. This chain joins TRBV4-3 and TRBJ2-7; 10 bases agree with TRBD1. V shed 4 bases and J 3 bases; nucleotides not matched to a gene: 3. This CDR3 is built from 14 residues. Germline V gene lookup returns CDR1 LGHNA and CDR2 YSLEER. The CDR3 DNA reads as TGCGCCAGCAGCCGGGACAGGGGAGACTACGAGCAGTACTTC. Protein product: CASSRDRGDYEQYF.

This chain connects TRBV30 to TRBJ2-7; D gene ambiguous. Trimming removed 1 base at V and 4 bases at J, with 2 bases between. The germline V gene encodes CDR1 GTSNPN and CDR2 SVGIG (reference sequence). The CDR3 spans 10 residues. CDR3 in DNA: TGTGCCTGGAGTGGTTACGAGCAGTACTTC. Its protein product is CAWSGYEQYF.

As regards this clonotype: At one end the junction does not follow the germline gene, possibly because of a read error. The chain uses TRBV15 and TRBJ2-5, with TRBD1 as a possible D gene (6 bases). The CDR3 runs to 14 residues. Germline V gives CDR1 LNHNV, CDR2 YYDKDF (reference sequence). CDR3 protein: CVTRAASGARAQYF. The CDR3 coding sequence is TGTGTCACCAGGGCAGCGTCAGGGGCGAGGGCCCAGTACTTC.

DNA of the CDR3: TGTGCCAGCAGCTCCAACATCGCCGTCTCCTACGAGCAGTACTTC. Its translation: CASSSNIAVSYEQYF. This chain connects TRBV7-8 to TRBJ2-7; D is unclear. Between the trimmed V and J ends, which lost 4 bases and 0 bases, there was a span of 13 bases. The CDR3 extends over 15 amino acids. CDR1 and CDR2 (germline): SGHVS, FQNEAQ.

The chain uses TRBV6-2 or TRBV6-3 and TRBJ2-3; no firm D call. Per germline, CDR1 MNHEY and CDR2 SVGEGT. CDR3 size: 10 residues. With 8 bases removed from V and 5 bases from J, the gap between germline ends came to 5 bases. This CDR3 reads CASGLDTQYF. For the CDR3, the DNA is TGTGCCAGCGGGCTAGATACGCAGTATTTT.

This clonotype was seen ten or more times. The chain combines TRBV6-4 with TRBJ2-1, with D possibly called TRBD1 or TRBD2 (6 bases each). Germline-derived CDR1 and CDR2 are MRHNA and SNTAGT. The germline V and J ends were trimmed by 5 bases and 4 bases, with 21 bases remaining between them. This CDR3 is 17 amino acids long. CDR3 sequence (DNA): TGTGCCAGCAGTCCCAGGGACGGTCGGGGGCCATACAATGAGCAGTTCTTC. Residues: CASSPRDGRGPYNEQFF.

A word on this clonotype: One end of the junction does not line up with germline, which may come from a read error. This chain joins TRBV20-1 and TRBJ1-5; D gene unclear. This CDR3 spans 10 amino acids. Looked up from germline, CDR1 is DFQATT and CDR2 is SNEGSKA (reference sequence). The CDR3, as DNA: TGCAGCGGCGGGGATCAGCCCCAGAATTTT. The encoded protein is CSGGDQPQNF.

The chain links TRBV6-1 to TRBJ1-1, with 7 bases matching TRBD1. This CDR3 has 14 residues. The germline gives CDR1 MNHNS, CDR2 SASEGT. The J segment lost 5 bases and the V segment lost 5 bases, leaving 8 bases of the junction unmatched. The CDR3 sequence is CASSSRGAGTEAFF. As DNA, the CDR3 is TGTGCCAGCAGTTCCAGGGGGGCTGGGACTGAAGCTTTCTTT.

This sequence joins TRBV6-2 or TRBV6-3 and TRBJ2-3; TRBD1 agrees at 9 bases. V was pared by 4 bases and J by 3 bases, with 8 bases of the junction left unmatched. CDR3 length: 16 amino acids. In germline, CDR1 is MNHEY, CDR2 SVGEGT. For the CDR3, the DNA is TGTGCCAGCAGTTTACCGGACAGGGGTTGGACAGATACGCAGTATTTT. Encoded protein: CASSLPDRGWTDTQYF.

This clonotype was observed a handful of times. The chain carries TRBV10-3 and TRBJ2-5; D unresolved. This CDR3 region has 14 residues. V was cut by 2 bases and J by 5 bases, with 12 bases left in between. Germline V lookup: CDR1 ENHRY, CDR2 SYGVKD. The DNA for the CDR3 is TGTGCCATCAGTGAGAGGGTAGAGTCGGAGACCCAGTACTTC. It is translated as CAISERVESETQYF.

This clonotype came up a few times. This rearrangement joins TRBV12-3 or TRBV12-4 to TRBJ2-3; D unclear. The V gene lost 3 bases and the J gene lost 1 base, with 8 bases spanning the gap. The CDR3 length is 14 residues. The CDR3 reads CASSLIGRTDTQYF. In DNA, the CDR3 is TGTGCCAGCAGTTTGATCGGGCGCACAGATACGCAGTATTTT.

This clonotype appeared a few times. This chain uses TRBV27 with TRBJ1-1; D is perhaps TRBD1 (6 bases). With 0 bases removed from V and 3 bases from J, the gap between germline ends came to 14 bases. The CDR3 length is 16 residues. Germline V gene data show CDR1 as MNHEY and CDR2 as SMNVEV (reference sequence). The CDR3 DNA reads TGTGCCAGCAGTTTATCGGCGGGGGCTCAGGACACTGAAGCTTTCTTT. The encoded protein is CASSLSAGAQDTEAFF.

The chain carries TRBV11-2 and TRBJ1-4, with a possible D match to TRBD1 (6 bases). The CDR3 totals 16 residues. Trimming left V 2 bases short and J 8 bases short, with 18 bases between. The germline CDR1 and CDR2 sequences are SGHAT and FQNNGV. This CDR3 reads CASSLKLRGGVEKLFF. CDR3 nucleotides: TGTGCCAGCAGCTTAAAACTCAGGGGCGGTGTGGAAAAACTGTTTTTT.

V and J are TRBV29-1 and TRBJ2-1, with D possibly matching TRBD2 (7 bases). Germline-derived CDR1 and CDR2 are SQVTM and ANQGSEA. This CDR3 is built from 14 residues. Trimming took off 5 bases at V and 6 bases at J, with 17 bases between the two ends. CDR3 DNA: TGCAGCGTTAGCGGCGGGGGCGGTAGCAATGAGCAGTTCTTC. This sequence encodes CSVSGGGGSNEQFF.

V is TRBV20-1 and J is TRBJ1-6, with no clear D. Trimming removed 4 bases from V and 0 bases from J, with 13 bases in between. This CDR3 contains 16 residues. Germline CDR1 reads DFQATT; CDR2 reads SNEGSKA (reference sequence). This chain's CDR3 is CSAKSPADSYNSPLHF. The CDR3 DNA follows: TGCAGTGCTAAATCACCCGCGGACTCCTATAATTCACCCCTCCACTTT.

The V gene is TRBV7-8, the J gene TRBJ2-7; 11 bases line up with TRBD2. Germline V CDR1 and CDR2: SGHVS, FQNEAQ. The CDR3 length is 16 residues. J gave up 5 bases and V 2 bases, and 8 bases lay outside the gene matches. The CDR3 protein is CASSLIGLAGGDEQYF. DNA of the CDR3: TGTGCCAGCAGCTTAATCGGGCTAGCGGGGGGAGACGAGCAGTACTTC.

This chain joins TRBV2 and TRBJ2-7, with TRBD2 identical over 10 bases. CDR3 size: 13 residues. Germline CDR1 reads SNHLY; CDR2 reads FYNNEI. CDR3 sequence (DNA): TGTGCCAGCAGTGCAAACCTATTACTAGCGGGAACGGTC. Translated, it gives CASSANLLLAGTV.

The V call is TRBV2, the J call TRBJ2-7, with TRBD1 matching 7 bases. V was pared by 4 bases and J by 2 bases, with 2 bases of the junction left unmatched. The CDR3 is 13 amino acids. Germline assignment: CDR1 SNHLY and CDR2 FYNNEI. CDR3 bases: TGTGCCAGCAGTGGTGACAGGGCCTACGAGCAGTACTTC. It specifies CASSGDRAYEQYF.

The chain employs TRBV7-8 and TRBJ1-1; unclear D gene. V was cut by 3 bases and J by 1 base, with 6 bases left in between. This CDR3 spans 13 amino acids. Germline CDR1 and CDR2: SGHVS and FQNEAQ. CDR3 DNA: TGTGCCAGCAGCTTTCGGGGGAACACTGAAGCTTTCTTT. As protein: CASSFRGNTEAFF.